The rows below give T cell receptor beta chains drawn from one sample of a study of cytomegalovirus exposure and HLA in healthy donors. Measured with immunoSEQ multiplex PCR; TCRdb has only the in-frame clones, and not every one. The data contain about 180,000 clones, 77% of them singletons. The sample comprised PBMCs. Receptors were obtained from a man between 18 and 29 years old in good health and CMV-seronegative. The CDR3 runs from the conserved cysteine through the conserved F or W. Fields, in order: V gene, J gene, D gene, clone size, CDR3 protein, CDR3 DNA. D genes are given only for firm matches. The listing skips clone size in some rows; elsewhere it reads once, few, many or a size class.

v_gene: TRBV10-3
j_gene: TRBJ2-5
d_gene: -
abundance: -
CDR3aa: CAISGASTASETQYF
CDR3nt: TGTGCCATCAGTGGGGCTAGCACGGCTAGTGAGACCCAGTACTTC

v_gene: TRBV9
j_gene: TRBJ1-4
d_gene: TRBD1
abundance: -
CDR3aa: CASSPEGAPNEKLFF
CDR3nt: TGTGCCAGCAGCCCAGAGGGGGCTCCTAATGAAAAACTGTTTTTT

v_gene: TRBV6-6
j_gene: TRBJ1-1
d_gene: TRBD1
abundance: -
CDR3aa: CASSPGQGKDTEAFF
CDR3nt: TGTGCCAGCAGTCCGGGACAGGGTAAGGACACTGAAGCTTTCTTT

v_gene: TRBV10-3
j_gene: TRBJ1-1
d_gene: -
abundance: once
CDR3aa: CAISERQENTEAFF
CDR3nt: TGTGCCATCAGTGAGCGACAGGAGAACACTGAAGCTTTCTTT

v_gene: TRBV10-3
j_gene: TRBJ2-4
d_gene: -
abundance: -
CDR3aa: CAISEDSPKNIQYF
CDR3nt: TGTGCCATCAGTGAGGACAGCCCCAAAAACATTCAGTACTTC

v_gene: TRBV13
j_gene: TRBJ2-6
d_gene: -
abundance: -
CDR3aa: CASSVTGSGANVLTF
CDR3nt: TGTGCCAGCAGCGTAACAGGTTCTGGGGCCAACGTCCTGACTTTC

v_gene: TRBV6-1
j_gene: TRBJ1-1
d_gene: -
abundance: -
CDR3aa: CASSETQGFSAFF
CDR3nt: TGTGCCAGCAGTGAGACACAGGGTTTTTCGGCTTTCTTT

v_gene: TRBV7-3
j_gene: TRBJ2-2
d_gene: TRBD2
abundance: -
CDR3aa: CASSEGAGRTGELFF
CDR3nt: TGTGCCAGCAGCGAGGGAGCGGGACGGACCGGGGAGCTGTTTTTT

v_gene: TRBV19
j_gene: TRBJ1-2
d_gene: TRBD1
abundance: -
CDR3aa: CASSIDRGRNYGYTF
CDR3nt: TGTGCCAGTAGTATCGACAGGGGGAGAAACTATGGCTACACCTTC

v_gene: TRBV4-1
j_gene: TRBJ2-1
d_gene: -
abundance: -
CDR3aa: CASSQGNTGRQQFF
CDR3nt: TGCGCCAGCAGCCAAGGGAATACAGGACGTCAGCAGTTCTTC

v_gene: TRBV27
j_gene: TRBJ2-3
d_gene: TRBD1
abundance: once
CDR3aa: CASSLTRTGGLDTQYF
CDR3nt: TGTGCCAGCAGTTTAACAAGGACAGGGGGATTAGATACGCAGTATTTT

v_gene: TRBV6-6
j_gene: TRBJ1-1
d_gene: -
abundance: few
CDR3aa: CASSYPAEAFF
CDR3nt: TGTGCCAGCAGTTATCCCGCTGAAGCTTTCTTT

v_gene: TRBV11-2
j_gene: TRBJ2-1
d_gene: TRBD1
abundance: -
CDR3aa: CASRATRDRYNEQFF
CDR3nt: TGTGCCAGCAGAGCCACCCGGGACAGGTACAATGAGCAGTTCTTC

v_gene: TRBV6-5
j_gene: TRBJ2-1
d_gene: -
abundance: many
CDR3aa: CASSYSLARQNEQFF
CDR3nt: TGTGCCAGCAGTTACTCGCTAGCTAGGCAAAATGAGCAGTTCTTC

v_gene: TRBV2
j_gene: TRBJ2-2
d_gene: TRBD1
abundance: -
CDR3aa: CASNPTGDAGELFF
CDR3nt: TGTGCCAGCAACCCGACAGGGGATGCCGGGGAGCTGTTTTTT

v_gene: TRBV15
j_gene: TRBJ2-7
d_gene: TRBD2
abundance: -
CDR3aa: CATSRDGTSGRGEQYF
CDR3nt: TGTGCCACCAGCAGAGATGGGACTAGCGGGAGGGGCGAGCAGTACTTC

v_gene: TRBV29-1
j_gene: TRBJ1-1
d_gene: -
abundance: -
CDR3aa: CSVSEGVARTEAFF
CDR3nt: TGCAGCGTTAGTGAGGGGGTTGCGAGGACTGAAGCTTTCTTT

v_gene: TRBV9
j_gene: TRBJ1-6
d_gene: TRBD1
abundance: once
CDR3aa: CASSVGFTGGSSSPLHF
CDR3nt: TGTGCCAGCAGCGTAGGGTTCACAGGGGGTTCCAGTTCACCCCTCCACTTT